This entry lists 24 T cell receptor beta chains sequenced from one sample in a study of regulatory T cells in long-lasting Graves disease. With iRepertoire HTBI primers and Arm-PCR of CDR3 regions, TCR beta libraries were built. TCRdb re-called the multiplex PCR reads through MiXCR, storing one row per CDR3 protein. The profile shows approximately 310,000 distinct CDR3 sequences, 15% to 20% of them singletons. Time point meaning: newly diagnosed GD, antithyroid drugs for less than 3 months. After RNA was extracted from PBMCs, the TCR library was made from it. This specimen consisted of peripheral blood mononuclear cells (PBMCs), obtained at new diagnosis, from a patient treated with antithyroid drugs. These receptors all come from a female donor with Graves disease.

Ten or more counts support this clonotype. The rearrangement joins TRBV9 to TRBJ2-3; 9 positions match TRBD2. The germline CDR1 and CDR2 sequences are SGDLS and YYNGEE. This CDR3 has 17 amino acids. Losses at the gene ends were 0 bases for V and 5 bases for J; bases not matched to a gene: 10. This chain's CDR3 is CASSVATGGRGEDTQYF. Here the CDR3 DNA reads TGTGCCAGCAGCGTAGCTACAGGCGGGAGGGGCGAAGATACGCAGTATTTT.

This clonotype occurred a few times. The chain carries TRBV29-1 and TRBJ2-7; 10 bases match TRBD1. The CDR3 is 14 residues long. Germline values: CDR1 SQVTM, CDR2 ANQGSEA. J was trimmed by 3 bases and V by 5 bases; bases with no gene match: 7. The CDR3 DNA reads as TGCAGCGTTTGGGAGCGGGACAGGGGCTACGAGCAGTACTTC. The encoded protein is CSVWERDRGYEQYF.

Concerning this clonotype itself: A much larger clone lies a single base off, so this may be a read error. The J gene is TRBJ2-2, the V gene TRBV5-1, with D tentatively TRBD1 (6 bases). This CDR3 has 14 residues. The V gene lost 4 bases and the J gene lost 6 bases, with 13 bases spanning the gap. Germline assignment: CDR1 SGHRS and CDR2 YFSETQ. The CDR3 DNA reads as TGCGCCAGCAGCAGCAGGGGTCGGCCCGGGGAGCTGTTTTTT. Translated, it gives CASSSRGRPGELFF.

Notes on this clonotype: A much larger clone differs from this one at a single base, so this may be a read error. This chain connects TRBV28 to TRBJ2-3, with D uncertain. CDR1 is MDHEN and CDR2 is SYDVKM in the germline V gene. Trimming removed 8 bases at V and 4 bases at J, with 7 bases between. The CDR3 runs 11 residues. The CDR3 loop reads CASGWADTQYF. In nucleotides, the CDR3 is TGTGCCAGCGGATGGGCAGATACGCAGTATTTT. Full variable domain (outside the CDR3, taken from reference TRBV28 and TRBJ2-3): DVKVTQSSRYLVKRTGEKVFLECVQDMDHENMFWYRQDPGLGLRLIYFSYDVKMKEKGDIPEGYSVSREKKERFSLILESASTNQTSMYLCASGWADTQYFGPGTRLTVL.

With regard to this clonotype: A far bigger clonotype differs at one base, so this is likely a read error. This sequence joins TRBV9 and TRBJ2-1, with 9 bases lining up with TRBD1. CDR3 length: 14 amino acids. Germline-derived CDR1 and CDR2 are SGDLS and YYNGEE. The CDR3 spells CASSRPGQGYEQLF. The CDR3 DNA is TGTGCCAGCAGCAGGCCGGGACAGGGTTATGAGCAGTTGTTC. Full variable domain (outside the CDR3, taken from reference TRBV9 and TRBJ2-1): DSGVTQTPKHLITATGQRVTLRCSPRSGDLSVYWYQQSLDQGLQFLIQYYNGEERAKGNILERFSAQQFPDLHSELNLSSLELGDSALYFCASSRPGQGYEQLFGPGTRLTVL.

This chain links TRBV11-2 with TRBJ2-4, with 7 bases identical to TRBD1. The CDR3 length is 16 residues. V trimming: 4 bases; J trimming: 6 bases; junction bases outside the gene matches: 12. Germline lookup yields CDR1 SGHAT and CDR2 FQNNGV. Written as DNA, the CDR3 is TGTGCCAGCAGCTCAGACAGGGTCGTGCTCGGAAACATTCAGTACTTC. Translation gives CASSSDRVVLGNIQYF.

In this sample, this clonotype turned up once. The gene calls are TRBV27 and TRBJ2-4; 7 nucleotides match TRBD2. Germline assignment: CDR1 MNHEY and CDR2 SMNVEV (reference sequence). The V and J ends lost 1 base and 8 bases, in that order; junction bases with no gene match: 14. The CDR3 runs 17 residues. The CDR3 region has the DNA TGTGCCAGCAGTTTATTAGGTGGGAGGGATCGTAGTGACATTCAGTACTTC. Amino acid sequence: CASSLLGGRDRSDIQYF.

As regards this clonotype: A single base separates this from a much larger clone, so it may be a read error. The rearrangement links TRBV2 to TRBJ2-7; 9 nucleotides agree with TRBD2. The junction had 15 bases not matched to a gene; V was cut back by 8 bases and J by 7 bases. CDR1 is SNHLY and CDR2 is FYNNEI in the germline V gene. The CDR3 covers 15 residues. The CDR3 spells CASGHGEREVGEQYF. The CDR3, as DNA: TGTGCCAGCGGCCACGGGGAGCGGGAGGTGGGGGAGCAGTACTTC.

The chain joins TRBV12-3 or TRBV12-4 to TRBJ2-7; D assignment may be TRBD1 or TRBD2 (5 bases each). This CDR3 has 13 amino acids. Trimming left V 5 bases short and J 0 bases short, with 8 bases between. The CDR3 nucleotides are TGTGCCAGCAGTGGGACCGTCTCCTACGAGCAGTACTTC. Protein: CASSGTVSYEQYF.

This clonotype was counted at least ten times. The rearrangement links TRBV27 to TRBJ2-7, with 10 bases lining up with TRBD2. V lost 6 bases to trimming and J lost 4 bases; unmatched junction nucleotides: 9. Germline V gene data show CDR1 as MNHEY and CDR2 as SMNVEV (reference sequence). The CDR3 is 15 amino acids. CDR3 bases: TGTGCCAGCAGGGCCCGGCTAGCGGGAGCTTACGAGCAGTACTTC. Amino acid sequence: CASRARLAGAYEQYF.

This clonotype was detected only once. This may be a read error: a much more frequent sequence differs by one nucleotide. The chain uses TRBV2 and TRBJ2-7; TRBD2 agrees at 8 bases. Germline lookup yields CDR1 SNHLY and CDR2 FYNNEI. V lost 7 bases and J lost 0; bases outside the gene matches: 8. This CDR3 is 15 amino acids long. The CDR3 here is CASNPGGGPSYEQYF. CDR3 sequence (DNA): TGTGCCAGCAATCCGGGGGGGGGTCCCTCCTACGAGCAGTACTTC.

V gene TRBV12-5 combines with J gene TRBJ1-6; TRBD1 is a possible D gene (5 bases). This CDR3 contains 15 residues. Trimming removed 6 bases from V and 10 bases from J, with 19 bases in between. Germline CDR1 LGHNT, CDR2 FRNRAP. CDR3 in amino acids: CASGREGRGRSPLHF. As DNA, the CDR3 is TGTGCTAGTGGCCGGGAAGGGAGGGGTAGGTCACCCCTCCACTTT. The full variable domain, completed using reference TRBV12-5 and TRBJ1-6, is DARVTQTPRHKVTEMGQEVTMRCQPILGHNTVFWYRQTMMQGLELLAYFRNRAPLDDSGMPKDRFSAEMPDATLATLKIQPSEPRDSAVYFCASGREGRGRSPLHFGNGTRLTVT.

This clonotype was seen many times. The gene calls are TRBV9 and TRBJ1-1; no clear D gene. Germline V gene data show CDR1 as SGDLS and CDR2 as YYNGEE. This CDR3 is built from 13 residues. V was shortened by 0 bases and J by 1 base, with 4 bases between the two germline ends. CDR3 nucleotides: TGTGCCAGCAGCGTAGCGGAGAACACTGAAGCTTTCTTT. It yields the protein CASSVAENTEAFF.

This clonotype was detected ten times or more. The CDR3 spells CASTKRVGAGGGYEQYF. In DNA, the CDR3 is TGTGCCAGTACCAAAAGGGTTGGGGCAGGCGGAGGCTACGAGCAGTACTTC. This sequence joins TRBV19 and TRBJ2-7; D assignment may be TRBD1 or TRBD2 (5 bases each). Germline CDR1 and CDR2: LNHDA and SQIVND (reference sequence). CDR3 length equals 17 residues. The ends were cut back, 7 bases at V and 3 bases at J, with 25 bases in the middle.

The chain has TRBV2 and TRBJ1-4; 9 bases agree with TRBD1. CDR1 and CDR2 from the germline V gene are SNHLY and FYNNEI. The CDR3 sequence is 14 residues long. Germline trimming cut 6 bases from V and 8 bases from J; bases unmatched to any gene: 7. Here the CDR3 reads CASRGQGHYEKLFF. CDR3 sequence (DNA): TGTGCCAGCAGGGGACAGGGCCATTACGAAAAACTGTTTTTT.

The chain links TRBV5-1 to TRBJ2-3; D gene unclear. The V end lost 1 base, the J end lost 4 bases, and 13 bases lay between the germline ends. The CDR3 extends over 15 amino acids. Germline V lookup: CDR1 SGHRS, CDR2 YFSETQ. The CDR3 DNA sequence: TGCGCCAGCAGCTTGCCGCACCGGCCCTCAGATACGCAGTATTTT. Encoded protein: CASSLPHRPSDTQYF.

This clonotype was seen repeatedly, ten times or more. The chain joins TRBV12-3 or TRBV12-4 to TRBJ1-5; tentatively, D is TRBD1 (6 bases). The V end lost 3 bases, the J end lost 11 bases, and 14 bases lay between the germline ends. CDR3 length equals 13 residues. The CDR3 nucleotides are TGTGCCAGCAGTTTCGGACAGAGCAGAGCCCAGCATTTT. This gives the protein CASSFGQSRAQHF.

Many counts were recorded for this clonotype. The chain links TRBV7-8 to TRBJ2-4, with D tentatively TRBD1 (8 bases). The length of the CDR3 is 18 residues. Trimming shortened V by 4 bases and J by 2 bases, and 21 bases separated the two germline ends. Germline V gene sequence: CDR1 SGHVS, CDR2 FQNEAQ. Here the CDR3 DNA reads TGTGCCAGCAGCTCGAGTGGACAGGGAGGGAGAACCAAAAACATTCAGTACTTC. Protein product: CASSSSGQGGRTKNIQYF. Filled out from reference TRBV7-8 and TRBJ2-4, the complete variable domain reads GAGVSQSPRYKVAKRGQDVALRCDPISGHVSLFWYQQALGQGPEFLTYFQNEAQLDKSGLPSDRFFAERPEGSVSTLKIQRTQQEDSAVYLCASSSSGQGGRTKNIQYFGAGTRLSVL.

This clonotype was counted at least ten times. The chain joins TRBV28 to TRBJ2-2, with D possibly matching TRBD2 (6 bases). The germline gives CDR1 MDHEN, CDR2 SYDVKM. CDR3 length: 17 residues. V lost 5 bases to trimming and J lost 7 bases, with 23 bases between them. The CDR3 is CASSAPTSWSSIGELFF. CDR3 nucleotides: TGTGCCAGCAGTGCACCAACTAGCTGGTCGAGTATCGGGGAGCTGTTTTTT.

This clonotype appeared many times. This chain joins TRBV7-9 and TRBJ2-6; D might be TRBD1 or TRBD2, each matching 6 bases. The CDR3 consists of 21 residues. Trimming shortened V by 1 base and J by 4 bases, and 26 bases separated the two germline ends. CDR1 and CDR2 from the germline V gene are SEHNR and FQNEAQ (reference sequence). CDR3 nucleotides: TGTGCCAGCAGCTTAGAGGGGGGAGATGAGACACAGGGATCCGGGGCCAACGTCCTGACTTTC. This encodes CASSLEGGDETQGSGANVLTF.

Note on this clonotype: The conserved phenylalanine or tryptophan is not found at the CDR3 terminus, so this likely reflects a read error. Because the CDR3's place on the DNA is in doubt, the DNA is left out and the CDR3 is given as listed by TCRdb. This sequence joins TRBV7-2 and TRBJ2-3; TRBD2 is taken as the D call from the table, unchecked against the DNA. Looked up from germline, CDR1 is SGHTA and CDR2 is FQGNSA. The CDR3 totals 16 residues, both ends included. Here the CDR3 reads CASSARLAGRTDTHYL.

The chain combines TRBV6-5 with TRBJ1-5; D is ambiguous. The CDR3 totals 20 residues. Germline V gives CDR1 MNHEY, CDR2 SVGAGI. Trimming pared 3 bases from V and 0 bases from J, leaving 24 bases between. The CDR3, as DNA: TGTGCCAGCAGTTATCCGAGTGATTGTGGAACAGAGTATAGCAATCAGCCCCAGCATTTT. As protein: CASSYPSDCGTEYSNQPQHF.

This clonotype was seen many times. The chain recombines TRBV6-2 or TRBV6-3 with TRBJ2-3; D uncertain. CDR3 length equals 14 residues. Trimming shortened V by 5 bases and J by 4 bases, and 13 bases separated the two germline ends. CDR1 MNHEY and CDR2 SVGEGT come from the germline V gene. In DNA, the CDR3 is TGTGCCAGCAGTCCGGAGCCGGCCCCAGATACGCAGTATTTT. Amino acid sequence: CASSPEPAPDTQYF.

Details on this clonotype: Being one base from a much bigger clone, this may be a read error. Likely a read error: the CDR3 ends without its conserved phenylalanine or tryptophan. The chain couples TRBV11-2 to TRBJ2-7, with a tentative D call TRBD2 (5 bases). Germline V gene lookup returns CDR1 SGHAT and CDR2 FQNNGV. This CDR3 is 12 amino acids long. V dropped 5 bases and J dropped 7 bases, with 12 bases sitting between them. The CDR3: CASSTLVKEQYL. The CDR3 coding sequence is TGTGCCAGCAGCACACTAGTAAAGGAGCAGTACCTC.